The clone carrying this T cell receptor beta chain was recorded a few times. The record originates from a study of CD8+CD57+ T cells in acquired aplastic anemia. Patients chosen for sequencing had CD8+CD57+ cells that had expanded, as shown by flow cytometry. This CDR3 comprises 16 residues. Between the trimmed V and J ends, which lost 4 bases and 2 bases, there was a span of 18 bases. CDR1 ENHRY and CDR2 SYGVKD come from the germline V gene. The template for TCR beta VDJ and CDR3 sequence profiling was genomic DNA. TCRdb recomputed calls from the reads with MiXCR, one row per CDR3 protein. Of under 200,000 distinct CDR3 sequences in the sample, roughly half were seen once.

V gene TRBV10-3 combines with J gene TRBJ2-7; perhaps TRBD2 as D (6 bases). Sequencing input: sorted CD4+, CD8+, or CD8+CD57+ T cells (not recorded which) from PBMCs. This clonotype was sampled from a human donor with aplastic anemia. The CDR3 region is CAISAPSAGSPYEQYF. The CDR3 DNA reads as TGTGCCATCAGTGCCCCTAGCGCAGGTTCTCCCTACGAGCAGTACTTC.